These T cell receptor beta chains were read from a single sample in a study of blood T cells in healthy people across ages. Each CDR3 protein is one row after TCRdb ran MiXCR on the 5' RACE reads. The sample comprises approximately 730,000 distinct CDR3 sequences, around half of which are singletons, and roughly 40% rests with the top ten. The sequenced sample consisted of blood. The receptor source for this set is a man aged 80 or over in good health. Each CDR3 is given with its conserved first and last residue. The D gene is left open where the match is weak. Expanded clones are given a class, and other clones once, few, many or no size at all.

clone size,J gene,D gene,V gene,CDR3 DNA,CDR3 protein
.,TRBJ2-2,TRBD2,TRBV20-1,TGCAGTGCCACTGGACTAGCGATACACACCGGGGAGCTGTTTTTT,CSATGLAIHTGELFF
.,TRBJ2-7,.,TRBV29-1,TGCAGCGTTGAAGGGCAGGTCTCCTACGAGCAGTACTTC,CSVEGQVSYEQYF
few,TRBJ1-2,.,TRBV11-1,TGTGCCAGCAGCCGCCCGGGGCAGGTTCATGGCTACACCTTC,CASSRPGQVHGYTF
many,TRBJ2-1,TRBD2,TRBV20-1,TGCAGTGCTAGAGCCCCCTCTAGCGGGAGGGCCAATGAGCAGTTCTTC,CSARAPSSGRANEQFF
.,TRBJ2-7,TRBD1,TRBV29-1,TGCAGCGTTGAGACGGACAGGACAACCTACGAGCAGTACTTC,CSVETDRTTYEQYF
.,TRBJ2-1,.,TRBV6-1,TGTGCCAGCAGTGAAGCTCTACGGGGTGAGCAGTTCTTC,CASSEALRGEQFF
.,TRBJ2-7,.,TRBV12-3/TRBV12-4,TGTGCCAGCAGCCTTATCGCGGGGACAAGATCCTACGAGCAGTACTTC,CASSLIAGTRSYEQYF
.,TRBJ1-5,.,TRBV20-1,TGCAGTGCTAGGGGCAGGTCAACCGCCCCTAGCAATCAGCCCCAGCATTTT,CSARGRSTAPSNQPQHF
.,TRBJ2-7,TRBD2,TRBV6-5,TGTGCCAGCAGTTCCCCACTAGCGGGAGGCCCGTCTTCCGAGCAGTACTTC,CASSSPLAGGPSSEQYF
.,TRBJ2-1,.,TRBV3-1,TGTGCCAGCAGCCAAGATGGGCTTACCAATGAGCAGTTCTTC,CASSQDGLTNEQFF
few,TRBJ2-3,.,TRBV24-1,TGTGCCACCAGTGATCCCGGGGTCACGCAGTATTTT,CATSDPGVTQYF
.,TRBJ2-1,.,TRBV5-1,TGCGCCAGCAGCTTGGGGGGTGAGGCGGGAATCCCCCCTGACAATGAGCAGTTCTTC,CASSLGGEAGIPPDNEQFF
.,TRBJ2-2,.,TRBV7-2,TGTGCCAGCAGCTCAGGGCCCGCCGGGGAGCTGTTTTTT,CASSSGPAGELFF
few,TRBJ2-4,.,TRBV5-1,TGCGCCAGCAGCTTAGGGGGGCGCGGAGCCAAAAACATTCAGTACTTC,CASSLGGRGAKNIQYF
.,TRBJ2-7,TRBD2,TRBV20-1,TGCAGTGCTAGCGGACTAGCGATCAACGAGCAGTACTTC,CSASGLAINEQYF
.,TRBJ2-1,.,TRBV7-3,TGTGCCAGCAGCTTAACGACCCTAGCGGCAGGGGGTGAGCAGTTCTTC,CASSLTTLAAGGEQFF
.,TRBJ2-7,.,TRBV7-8,TGTGCCAGCAGCTTATTGATAGGAGGTTCCTACGAGCAGTACTTC,CASSLLIGGSYEQYF
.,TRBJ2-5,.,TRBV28,TGTGCCAGCAGTTCGTATGCCGCTGGACAGTTCGGGCAGTACTTC,CASSSYAAGQFGQYF
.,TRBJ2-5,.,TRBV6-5,TGTGCCAGCAGTCGAGACTCCTTAGGGGGGACCCAGTACTTC,CASSRDSLGGTQYF
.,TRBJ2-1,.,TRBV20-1,TGCAGTCCTAGGGGAGCCACCTACAATGAGCAGTTCTTC,CSPRGATYNEQFF
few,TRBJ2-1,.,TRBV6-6,TGTGCCAGCAGTTTGGCGGACGATCGAGAGTTCTTC,CASSLADDREFF
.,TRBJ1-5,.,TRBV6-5,TGTGCCAGCAGATGGGCAGGGAACAATCAGCCCCAGCATTTT,CASRWAGNNQPQHF
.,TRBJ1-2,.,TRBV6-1,TGTGCCAGCAGTGAAAATCTACTGGGAGTAAATGGCTACACCTTC,CASSENLLGVNGYTF
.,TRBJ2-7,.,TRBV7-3,TGTGCCAGCAGCTTAGGGGCTAGTATTCCCCACGAGCAGTACTTC,CASSLGASIPHEQYF
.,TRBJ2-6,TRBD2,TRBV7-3,TGTGCCAGCAGCCCCGGACTAGCATCCGGGGCCAACGTCCTGACTTTC,CASSPGLASGANVLTF
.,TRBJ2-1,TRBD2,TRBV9,TGTGCCAGCAGCGTAGCCCTCACTAGCGGGAGGCTCCATGAGCAGTTCTTC,CASSVALTSGRLHEQFF
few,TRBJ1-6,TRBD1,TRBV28,TGTGCCAGCAGTCCCCGACAGGGGGCCAACTATAATTCACCCCTCCACTTT,CASSPRQGANYNSPLHF
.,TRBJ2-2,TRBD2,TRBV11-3,TGTGCCAGCAGCCCTCCCGGGAGGCCCGGGGAGCTGTTTTTT,CASSPPGRPGELFF